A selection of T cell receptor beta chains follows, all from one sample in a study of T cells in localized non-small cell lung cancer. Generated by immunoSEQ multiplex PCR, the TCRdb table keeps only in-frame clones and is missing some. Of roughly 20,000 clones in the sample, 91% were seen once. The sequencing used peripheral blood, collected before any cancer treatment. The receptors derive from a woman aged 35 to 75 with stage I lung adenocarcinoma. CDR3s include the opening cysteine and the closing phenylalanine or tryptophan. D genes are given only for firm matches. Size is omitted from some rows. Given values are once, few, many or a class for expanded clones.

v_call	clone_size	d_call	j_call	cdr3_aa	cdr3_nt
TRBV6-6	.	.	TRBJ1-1	CASSGITTSEAFF	TGTGCCAGCAGTGGGATAACGACCTCTGAAGCTTTCTTT
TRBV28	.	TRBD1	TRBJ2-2	CASRTTGDAGELFF	TGTGCCAGCAGGACAACAGGGGACGCCGGGGAGCTGTTTTTT
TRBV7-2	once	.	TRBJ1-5	CASSLAREKPQHF	TGTGCCAGCAGCTTGGCCCGAGAGAAACCCCAGCATTTT
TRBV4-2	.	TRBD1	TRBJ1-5	CASSQLGQGDQPQHF	TGTGCCAGCAGCCAATTGGGACAGGGGGATCAGCCCCAGCATTTT
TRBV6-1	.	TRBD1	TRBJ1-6	CASSDDRGFNSPLHF	TGTGCCAGCAGTGATGACAGGGGGTTTAATTCACCCCTCCACTTT
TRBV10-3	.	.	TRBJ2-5	CAISAQGTAINQETQYF	TGTGCCATCAGTGCCCAAGGGACGGCTATTAACCAAGAGACCCAGTACTTC
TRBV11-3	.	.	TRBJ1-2	CASSPRRDYGYTF	TGTGCCAGCAGCCCAAGACGAGACTATGGCTACACCTTC
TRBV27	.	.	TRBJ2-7	CASSFLATANYEQYF	TGTGCCAGCAGTTTCTTAGCGACTGCGAACTACGAGCAGTACTTC
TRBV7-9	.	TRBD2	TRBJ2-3	CASSPRTSGRVLTQYF	TGTGCCAGCAGCCCCCGGACTAGCGGGAGGGTCTTGACGCAGTATTTT
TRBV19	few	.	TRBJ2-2	CASTVSGQGITTGELFF	TGTGCCAGTACCGTCTCGGGACAAGGGATTACAACCGGGGAGCTGTTTTTT
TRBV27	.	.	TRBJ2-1	CASSLAGSDNEQFF	TGTGCCAGCAGTTTAGCAGGGAGCGACAATGAGCAGTTCTTC
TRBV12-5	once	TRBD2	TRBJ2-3	CASGPGGGGGTDTQYF	TGTGCTAGTGGCCCGGGCGGCGGGGGGGGCACAGATACGCAGTATTTT
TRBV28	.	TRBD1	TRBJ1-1	CASSSGQGKLGTEAFF	TGTGCCAGCAGTTCCGGACAGGGGAAATTGGGCACTGAAGCTTTCTTT
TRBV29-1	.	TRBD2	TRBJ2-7	CSVEGTSGSYEQYF	TGCAGCGTTGAGGGGACTAGCGGCTCCTACGAGCAGTACTTC
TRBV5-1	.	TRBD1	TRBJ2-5	CASRDRAFSQETQYF	TGCGCCAGCAGGGACAGGGCCTTCTCCCAAGAGACCCAGTACTTC
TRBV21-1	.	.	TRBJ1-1	CASIAGSFAAFF	TGTGCCAGCATCGCAGGGTCGTTCGCAGCTTTCTTT
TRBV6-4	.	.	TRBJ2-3	CASSGDGSTDTQYF	TGTGCCAGCAGTGGGGACGGGAGCACAGATACGCAGTATTTT
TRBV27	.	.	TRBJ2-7	CATSNLGYEQYF	TGTGCCACCTCAAACTTGGGATACGAGCAGTACTTC
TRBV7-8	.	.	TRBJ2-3	CASSPLGDTQYF	TGTGCCAGCAGCCCTCTTGGGGATACGCAGTATTTT
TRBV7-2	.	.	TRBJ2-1	CASSTKSSYNEQFF	TGTGCCAGCAGCACTAAGAGCTCCTACAATGAGCAGTTCTTC
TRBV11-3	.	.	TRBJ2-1	CASSPVGGYNEQFF	TGTGCCAGCAGCCCGGTCGGGGGTTACAATGAGCAGTTCTTC
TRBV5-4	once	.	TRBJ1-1	CASSQLQGEAFF	TGTGCCAGCAGCCAGCTACAGGGTGAAGCTTTCTTT
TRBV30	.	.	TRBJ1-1	CAWNCEAFF	TGTGCCTGGAACTGTGAAGCTTTCTTT
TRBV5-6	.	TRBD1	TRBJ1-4	CASSPGQGRIGEKLFF	TGTGCCAGCAGCCCGGGACAGGGGCGGATAGGGGAAAAACTGTTTTTT
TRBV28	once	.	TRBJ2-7	CASREGGLNEQYF	TGTGCCAGCCGTGAAGGGGGGCTCAACGAGCAGTACTTC
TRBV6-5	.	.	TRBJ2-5	CASTPGDRLGETQYF	TGTGCCAGCACCCCCGGTGACAGGCTAGGGGAGACCCAGTACTTC
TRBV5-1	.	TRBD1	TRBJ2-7	CASSPDRGAHEQYF	TGCGCCAGCAGTCCGGACAGGGGGGCCCACGAGCAGTACTTC
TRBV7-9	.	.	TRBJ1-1	CASSLVQGEAFF	TGTGCCAGCAGCTTAGTCCAGGGAGAAGCTTTCTTT
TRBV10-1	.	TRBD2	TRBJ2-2	CASSEVASGARDTGELFF	TGCGCCAGCAGTGAGGTTGCTAGCGGGGCGCGTGACACCGGGGAGCTGTTTTTT
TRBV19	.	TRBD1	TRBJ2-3	CASSFRTGSTSTDTQYF	TGTGCCAGTAGTTTCCGGACAGGGAGTACTAGCACAGATACGCAGTATTTT
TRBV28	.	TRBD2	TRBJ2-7	CASSLGGTSAAYEQYF	TGTGCCAGCAGTTTGGGCGGGACTAGCGCCGCTTACGAGCAGTACTTC
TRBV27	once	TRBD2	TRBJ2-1	CASSLLGGRDYNEQFF	TGTGCCAGCAGTTTATTAGGCGGGAGAGATTACAATGAGCAGTTCTTC